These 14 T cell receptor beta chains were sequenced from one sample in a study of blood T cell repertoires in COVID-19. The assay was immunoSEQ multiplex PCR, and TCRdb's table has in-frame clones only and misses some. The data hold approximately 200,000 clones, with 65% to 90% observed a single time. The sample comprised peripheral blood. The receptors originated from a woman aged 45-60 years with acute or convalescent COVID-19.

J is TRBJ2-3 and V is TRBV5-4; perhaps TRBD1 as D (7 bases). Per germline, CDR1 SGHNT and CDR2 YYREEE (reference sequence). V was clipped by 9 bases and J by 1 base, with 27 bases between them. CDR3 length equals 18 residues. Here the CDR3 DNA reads TGTGCCATCTCACCCCAGGGGGGCCAAGCCATCCGCACAGATACGCAGTATTTT. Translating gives CAISPQGGQAIRTDTQYF.

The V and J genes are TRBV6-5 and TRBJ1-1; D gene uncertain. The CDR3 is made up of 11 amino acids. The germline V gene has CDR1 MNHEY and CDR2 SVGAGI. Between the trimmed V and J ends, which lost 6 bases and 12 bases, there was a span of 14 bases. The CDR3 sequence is CASSIRGRTFF. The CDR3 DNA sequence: TGTGCCAGCAGCATACGTGGGAGAACTTTCTTT.

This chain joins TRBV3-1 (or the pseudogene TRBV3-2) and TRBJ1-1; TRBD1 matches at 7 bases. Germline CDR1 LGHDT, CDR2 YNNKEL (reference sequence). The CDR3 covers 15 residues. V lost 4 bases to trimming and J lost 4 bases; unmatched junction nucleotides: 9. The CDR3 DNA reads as TGTGCCAGCAGCCTAGCAGGGGGGCGCGGCACTGAAGCTTTCTTT. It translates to CASSLAGGRGTEAFF.

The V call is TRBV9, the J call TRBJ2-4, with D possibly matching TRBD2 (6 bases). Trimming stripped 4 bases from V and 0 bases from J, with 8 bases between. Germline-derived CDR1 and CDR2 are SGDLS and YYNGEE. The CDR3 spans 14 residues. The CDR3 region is CASSRGEAKNIQYF. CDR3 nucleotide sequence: TGTGCCAGCAGCCGCGGGGAAGCCAAAAACATTCAGTACTTC. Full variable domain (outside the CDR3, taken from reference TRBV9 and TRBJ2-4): DSGVTQTPKHLITATGQRVTLRCSPRSGDLSVYWYQQSLDQGLQFLIQYYNGEERAKGNILERFSAQQFPDLHSELNLSSLELGDSALYFCASSRGEAKNIQYFGAGTRLSVL.

CDR3 sequence: CASSRTQGAYTEAFF. DNA for the CDR3: TGCGCCAGCAGCCGGACACAGGGGGCGTATACTGAAGCTTTCTTT. This chain links TRBV4-1 with TRBJ1-1; 9 positions agree with TRBD1. The CDR3 spans 15 residues. Germline V gives CDR1 MGHRA, CDR2 YSYEKL. After removal of 4 bases from V and 5 bases from J, the junction contained 8 bases not matched to a gene.

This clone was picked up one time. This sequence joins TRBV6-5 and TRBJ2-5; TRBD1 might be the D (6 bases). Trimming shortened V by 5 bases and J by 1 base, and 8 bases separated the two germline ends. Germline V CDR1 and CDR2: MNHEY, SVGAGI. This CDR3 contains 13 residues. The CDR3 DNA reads TGTGCCAGCAGTCAACAGGGCCAAGAGACCCAGTACTTC. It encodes CASSQQGQETQYF.

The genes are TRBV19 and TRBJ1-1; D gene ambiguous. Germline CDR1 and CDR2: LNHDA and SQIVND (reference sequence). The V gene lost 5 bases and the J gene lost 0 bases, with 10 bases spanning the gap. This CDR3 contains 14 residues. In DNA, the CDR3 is TGTGCCAGTAGTGGTCAGGCAATGAACACTGAAGCTTTCTTT. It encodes CASSGQAMNTEAFF.

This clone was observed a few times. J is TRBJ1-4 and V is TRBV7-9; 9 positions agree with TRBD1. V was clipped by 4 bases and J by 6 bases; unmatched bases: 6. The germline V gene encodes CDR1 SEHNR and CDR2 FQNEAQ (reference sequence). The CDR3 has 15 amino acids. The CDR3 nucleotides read TGTGCCAGCAGCTCAAACCGGGACAGGGATGAAAAACTGTTTTTT. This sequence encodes CASSSNRDRDEKLFF.

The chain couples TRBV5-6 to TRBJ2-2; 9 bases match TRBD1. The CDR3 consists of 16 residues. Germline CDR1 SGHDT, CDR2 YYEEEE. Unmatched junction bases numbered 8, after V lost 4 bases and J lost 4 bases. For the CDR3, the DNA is TGTGCCAGCAGCCTTAACAGGGGGCGGGTCACCGGGGAGCTGTTTTTT. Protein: CASSLNRGRVTGELFF.

This CDR3 is CATNFGTANYGYTF. The DNA for the CDR3 is TGTGCCACTAACTTCGGGACAGCGAACTATGGCTACACCTTC. The rearrangement joins TRBV2 to TRBJ1-2; 7 bases are shared with TRBD1. This CDR3 has 14 amino acids. The junction had 10 bases not matched to a gene; V was cut back by 10 bases and J by 2 bases. CDR1 and CDR2 from the germline V gene are SNHLY and FYNNEI. Variable domain in full (rest from reference TRBV2 and TRBJ1-2): EPEVTQTPSHQVTQMGQEVILRCVPISNHLYFYWYRQILGQKVEFLVSFYNNEISEKSEIFDDQFSVERPDGSNFTLKIRSTKLEDSAMYFCATNFGTANYGYTFGSGTRLTVV.

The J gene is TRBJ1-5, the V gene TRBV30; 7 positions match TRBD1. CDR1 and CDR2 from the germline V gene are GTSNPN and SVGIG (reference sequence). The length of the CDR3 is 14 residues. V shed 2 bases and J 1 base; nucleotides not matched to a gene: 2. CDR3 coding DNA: TGTGCCTGGAGTCAGGGACAGAGCAATCAGCCCCAGCATTTT. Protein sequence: CAWSQGQSNQPQHF.

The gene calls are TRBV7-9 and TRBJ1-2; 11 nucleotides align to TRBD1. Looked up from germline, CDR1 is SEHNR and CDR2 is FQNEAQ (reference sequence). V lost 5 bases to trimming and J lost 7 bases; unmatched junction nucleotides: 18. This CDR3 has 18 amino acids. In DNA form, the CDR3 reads TGTGCCAGCAGCCCCAAATCTGGACAGGGGGCGTACCTAGGTGGCTACACCTTC. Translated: CASSPKSGQGAYLGGYTF.

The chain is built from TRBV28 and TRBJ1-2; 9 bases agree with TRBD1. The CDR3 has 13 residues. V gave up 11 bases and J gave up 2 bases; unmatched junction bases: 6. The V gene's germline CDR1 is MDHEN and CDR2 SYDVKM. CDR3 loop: CAGGQGSNYGYTF. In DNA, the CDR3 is TGTGCCGGAGGACAGGGGTCGAACTATGGCTACACCTTC.

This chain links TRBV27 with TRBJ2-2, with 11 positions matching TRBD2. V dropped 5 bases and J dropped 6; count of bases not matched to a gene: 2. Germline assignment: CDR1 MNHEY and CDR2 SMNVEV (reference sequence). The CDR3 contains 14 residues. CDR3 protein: CASSTGLAAGELFF. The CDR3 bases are TGTGCCAGCAGTACGGGACTAGCGGCCGGGGAGCTGTTTTTT.